This T cell receptor beta chain was identified during a study of shared clonotypes between healthy human individuals. Produced via immunoSEQ multiplex PCR; TCRdb's table is partial and in-frame only. The table records around 1.4 million clones, 97% to 99% of them present only once. From germline, CDR1 is SGHRS and CDR2 YFSETQ. Trimming took 4 bases from V and 5 from J; bases not matched to a gene: 8. The CDR3 has 15 amino acids. The sequenced material came from naive CD4+ T cells sorted from blood. Subset here: CD45RA+ positively selected. The origin of this receptor is a man younger than 45 in good health. This chain connects TRBV5-1 to TRBJ2-5; 10 nucleotides line up with TRBD1. The CDR3 sequence is CASSAGQGSGETQYF. The CDR3, as DNA: TGCGCCAGCAGCGCGGGACAGGGGTCTGGGGAGACCCAGTACTTC.